One sample yielded the 12 T cell receptor beta chains listed below, sequenced in a study of shared clonotypes between healthy human individuals. Profiled with immunoSEQ multiplex PCR; TCRdb holds only in-frame clones, not every one. The sample contains roughly 400,000 clones, around 96% of which appear only once. The sequencing input was memory CD8+ T cells sorted from blood. Stated subset: CD45RO+ cells pooled with CCR7-negative TemRA cells. The origin of the receptors is a man in his thirties or forties in good health.

The chain has TRBV7-2 and TRBJ2-7; TRBD1 matches at 8 bases. This CDR3 has 12 amino acids. V gave up 5 bases and J gave up 10 bases; unmatched junction bases: 7. Germline CDR1 and CDR2: SGHTA and FQGNSA. CDR3: CASSQTGELQYF. The CDR3 region has the DNA TGTGCCAGCAGCCAGACAGGGGAACTTCAGTACTTC.

Written as DNA, the CDR3 is TGTGCCAGCAGCTTAGGGCAGTATGAAAAACTGTTTTTT. It translates to CASSLGQYEKLFF. J is TRBJ1-4 and V is TRBV7-2; unclear D gene. Between the trimmed V and J ends, which lost 1 base and 6 bases, there was a span of 6 bases. The germline V gene encodes CDR1 SGHTA and CDR2 FQGNSA. This CDR3 region has 13 residues.

This sequence joins TRBV4-1 and TRBJ2-7; tentatively, D is TRBD2 (6 bases). CDR1 MGHRA and CDR2 YSYEKL come from the germline V gene. This CDR3 region has 17 residues. Trimming removed 3 bases at V and 0 bases at J, with 18 bases between. The CDR3 protein is CASSQRRGGDRSYEQYF. CDR3 DNA sequence: TGCGCCAGCAGCCAGCGACGGGGCGGGGACCGCTCCTACGAGCAGTACTTC.

The chain employs TRBV10-2 and TRBJ2-1; no clear D. Trimming stripped 0 bases from V and 8 bases from J, with 14 bases between. The CDR3 is 15 amino acids. CDR1 and CDR2 (germline): WSHSY, SAAADI. The CDR3 loop reads CASSESPPKVDEQFF. CDR3 in DNA: TGCGCCAGCAGTGAGTCGCCCCCCAAGGTAGATGAGCAGTTCTTC.

The gene calls are TRBV4-2 and TRBJ2-1; the D gene is possibly TRBD1 (6 bases). This CDR3 comprises 14 residues. The V end lost 4 bases, the J end lost 6 bases, and 13 bases lay between the germline ends. Germline CDR1 reads LGHNA; CDR2 reads YNFKEQ. The CDR3 nucleotides are TGTGCCAGCAGCCTCTCGACAGGAGGCAATGAGCAGTTCTTC. Protein product: CASSLSTGGNEQFF.

Worth noting for this clone: The same CDR3 arises from other DNA sequences in this sample as well. This chain uses TRBV11-2 with TRBJ1-2; D remains ambiguous. The CDR3 has 12 amino acids. Trimming took 1 base from V and 2 from J, leaving 2 bases between them. In germline, CDR1 is SGHAT, CDR2 FQNNGV. The CDR3 DNA sequence: TGTGCCAGCAGCTTAGGGAACTATGGCTACACCTTC. Translation gives CASSLGNYGYTF.

This clone was seen a single time. This chain connects TRBV7-2 to TRBJ2-3, with D possibly matching TRBD1 (8 bases). V lost 10 bases, J lost 8 bases, and 19 bases lay in between. Germline V lookup: CDR1 SGHTA, CDR2 FQGNSA. CDR3 length: 13 amino acids. This chain's CDR3 is CATTDREGGTQYF. The CDR3 bases are TGTGCCACAACGGACAGGGAGGGGGGTACGCAGTATTTT.

V is TRBV6-6 and J is TRBJ1-5; D gene uncertain. CDR3 size: 12 residues. Trimming stripped 8 bases from V and 7 bases from J, with 12 bases between. Germline CDR1 and CDR2: MNHNY and SVGAGI (reference sequence). This chain's CDR3 is CASGRSAQPQHF. The CDR3 DNA follows: TGTGCCAGCGGGCGTTCCGCCCAGCCCCAGCATTTT.

The genes are TRBV28 and TRBJ2-2; D remains unclear. V lost 5 bases to trimming and J lost 2 bases, with 12 bases between them. This CDR3 has 15 amino acids. Germline-derived CDR1 and CDR2 are MDHEN and SYDVKM. In DNA form, the CDR3 reads TGTGCCAGCAGTACCCCCTCTACTAACACCGGGGAGCTGTTTTTT. This sequence encodes CASSTPSTNTGELFF. Combining the CDR3 with reference TRBV28 and TRBJ2-2 gives the whole variable domain DVKVTQSSRYLVKRTGEKVFLECVQDMDHENMFWYRQDPGLGLRLIYFSYDVKMKEKGDIPEGYSVSREKKERFSLILESASTNQTSMYLCASSTPSTNTGELFFGEGSRLTVL.

This chain uses TRBV20-1 with TRBJ2-7; 11 bases are shared with TRBD2. Germline V CDR1 and CDR2: DFQATT, SNEGSKA (reference sequence). CDR3 length: 11 amino acids. CDR3 region: CSVAGGNEQYF. DNA of the CDR3: TGCAGCGTAGCGGGAGGGAACGAGCAGTACTTC.

J is TRBJ2-7 and V is TRBV5-1; 9 bases line up with TRBD2. The CDR3 has 15 amino acids. V shed 4 bases and J 2 bases; nucleotides not matched to a gene: 7. Germline assignment: CDR1 SGHRS and CDR2 YFSETQ. DNA of the CDR3: TGCGCCAGCAGCGTGGCCGGGACTAGCACCTACGAGCAGTACTTC. Protein product: CASSVAGTSTYEQYF.

The chain recombines TRBV11-2 with TRBJ2-2; the match to TRBD1 covers 11 bases. The V gene end was trimmed by 5 bases and the J gene end by 6 bases; junction bases not matched to a gene: 5. This CDR3 has 15 amino acids. Germline V lookup: CDR1 SGHAT, CDR2 FQNNGV. The CDR3 protein is CASSPPGQGAGELFF. The CDR3 DNA follows: TGTGCCAGCAGCCCTCCGGGACAGGGGGCCGGGGAGCTGTTTTTT.